This T cell receptor (beta chain) originates from a study of blood T cell repertoires in COVID-19. Study as a whole: Sources were T cells, B-cell-depleted T cells, or PBMCs; the material itself was cDNA or gDNA.

Libraries were prepared by immunoSEQ multiplex PCR; TCRdb keeps only in-frame clonotypes and omits some of them. The sample includes about 280,000 clones, approximately 90% of them seen just once. This CDR3 has 17 residues. Germline CDR1 and CDR2: LGHDT and YNNKEL (reference sequence). Trimming removed 3 bases from V and 4 bases from J; junction bases left unmatched: 15. This clone was detected a few times. The TCR sequence derives from a woman in her twenties or thirties with acute COVID-19. The rearrangement joins TRBV3-1 (or the pseudogene TRBV3-2) to TRBJ2-7; 7 positions agree with TRBD1. What was sequenced was PBMCs or T cells enriched from blood (not recorded which). CDR3 residues: CASSHWTGLNFLYEQYF. The DNA for the CDR3 is TGTGCCAGCAGCCATTGGACAGGACTTAACTTTCTTTACGAGCAGTACTTC.